Reported below is one T cell receptor (beta chain). Antigen unknown. The data belong to a study of T cell responses to AZD1222 COVID-19 vaccine. Turning to the study itself: Analysis merged second doses at about 4 or about 12 weeks. Study results and limitations: Increased Spike-specific TCR breadth and depth were observed after two AZD1222 doses. Clonal diversity may have been underestimated in mostly white British donors.

The assay was immunoSEQ multiplex PCR, and TCRdb's table has in-frame clones only and misses some. The data contain roughly 120,000 clones, roughly 90% of them singletons. CDR1 and CDR2 (germline): SGHTA, FQGNSA. This CDR3 is 13 amino acids long. Trimming removed 7 bases from V and 11 bases from J, with 20 bases in between. This TCR came from an adult in good health. This chain joins TRBV7-2 and TRBJ1-2, with D possibly TRBD1 on 5 matching bases. The starting material was peripheral blood, obtained on day 0 of AZD1222 vaccination. CDR3 nucleotide sequence: TGTGCCAGCACCGTGGGACTCCAAGTCGGGTACACCTTC. Its translation is CASTVGLQVGYTF.